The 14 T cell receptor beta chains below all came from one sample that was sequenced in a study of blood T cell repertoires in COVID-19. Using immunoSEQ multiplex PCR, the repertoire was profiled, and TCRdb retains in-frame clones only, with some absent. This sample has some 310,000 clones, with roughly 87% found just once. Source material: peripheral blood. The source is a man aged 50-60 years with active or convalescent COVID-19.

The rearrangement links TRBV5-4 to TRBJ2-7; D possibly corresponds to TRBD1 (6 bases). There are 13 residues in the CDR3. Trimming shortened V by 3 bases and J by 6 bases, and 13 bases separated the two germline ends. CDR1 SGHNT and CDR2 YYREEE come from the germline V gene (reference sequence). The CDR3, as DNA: TGTGCCAGCAGCTCAGGACAGTCGGTCGAGCAGTACTTC. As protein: CASSSGQSVEQYF. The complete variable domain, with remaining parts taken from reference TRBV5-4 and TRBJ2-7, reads ETGVTQSPTHLIKTRGQQVTLRCSSQSGHNTVSWYQQALGQGPQFIFQYYREEENGRGNFPPRFSGLQFPNYSSELNVNALELDDSALYLCASSSGQSVEQYFGPGTRLTVT.

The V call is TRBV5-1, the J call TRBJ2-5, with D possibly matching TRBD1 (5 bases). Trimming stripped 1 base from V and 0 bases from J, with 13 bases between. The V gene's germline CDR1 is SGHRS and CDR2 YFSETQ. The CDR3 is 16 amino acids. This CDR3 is CASSLRQLVYQETQYF. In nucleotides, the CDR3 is TGCGCCAGCAGCTTGAGACAGTTAGTGTACCAAGAGACCCAGTACTTC.

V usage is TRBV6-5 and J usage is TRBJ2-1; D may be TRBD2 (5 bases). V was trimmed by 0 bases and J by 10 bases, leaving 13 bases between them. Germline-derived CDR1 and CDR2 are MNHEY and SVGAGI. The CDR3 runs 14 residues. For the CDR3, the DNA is TGTGCCAGCAGTTACTCTTCCCTGGAGGACGAGCAGTTCTTC. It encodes CASSYSSLEDEQFF.

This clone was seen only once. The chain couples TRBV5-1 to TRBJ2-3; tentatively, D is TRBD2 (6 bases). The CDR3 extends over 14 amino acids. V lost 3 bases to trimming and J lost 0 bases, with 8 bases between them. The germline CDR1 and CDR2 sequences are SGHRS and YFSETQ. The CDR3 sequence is CASSSGTSTDTQYF. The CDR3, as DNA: TGCGCCAGCAGCTCCGGGACTAGCACAGATACGCAGTATTTT.

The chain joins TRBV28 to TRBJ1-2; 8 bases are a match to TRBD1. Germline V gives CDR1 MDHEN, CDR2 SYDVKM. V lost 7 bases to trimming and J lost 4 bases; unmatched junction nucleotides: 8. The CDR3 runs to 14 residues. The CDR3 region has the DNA TGTGCCAGCACCACAGGGGGTTCCCCCTATGGCTACACCTTC. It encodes CASTTGGSPYGYTF.

The CDR3 nucleotides read TGTGCCAGCAGCTTGATGACAGGGCCGGCGCTTGGCTACACCTTC. This sequence encodes CASSLMTGPALGYTF. This rearrangement joins TRBV7-9 to TRBJ1-2, with TRBD1 matching 7 bases. There are 15 residues in the CDR3. J gave up 7 bases and V 3 bases, and 11 bases lay outside the gene matches. The V gene's germline CDR1 is SEHNR and CDR2 FQNEAQ (reference sequence).

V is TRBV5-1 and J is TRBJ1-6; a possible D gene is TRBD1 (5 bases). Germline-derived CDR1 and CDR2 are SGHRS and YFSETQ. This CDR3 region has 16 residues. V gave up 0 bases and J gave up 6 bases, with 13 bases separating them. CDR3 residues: CASSLGQQRANSPLHF. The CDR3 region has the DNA TGCGCCAGCAGCTTGGGACAGCAACGGGCTAATTCACCCCTCCACTTT.

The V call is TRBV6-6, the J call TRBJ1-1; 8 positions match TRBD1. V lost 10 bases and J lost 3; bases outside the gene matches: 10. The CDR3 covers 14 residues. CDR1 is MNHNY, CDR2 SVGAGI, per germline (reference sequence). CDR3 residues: CAIRRTGRDTEAFF. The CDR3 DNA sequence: TGTGCCATACGACGGACAGGGCGGGACACTGAAGCTTTCTTT.

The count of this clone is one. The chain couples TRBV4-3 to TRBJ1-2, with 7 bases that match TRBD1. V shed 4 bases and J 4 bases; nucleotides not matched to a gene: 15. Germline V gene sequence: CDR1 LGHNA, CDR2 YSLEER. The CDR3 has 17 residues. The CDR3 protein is CASSRLGGSGTGYGYTF. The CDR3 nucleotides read TGCGCCAGCAGCCGCCTAGGGGGCTCAGGCACCGGCTATGGCTACACCTTC.

The CDR3 coding sequence is TGTGCCAGCTCACTAGACGGACAGGGTGGAACTGAAGCTTTCTTT. Protein product: CASSLDGQGGTEAFF. The V gene is TRBV18, the J gene TRBJ1-1, with 8 nucleotides matching TRBD1. V was pared by 4 bases and J by 5 bases, with 9 bases of the junction left unmatched. The germline V gene encodes CDR1 KGHSH and CDR2 LQKENI. CDR3 length: 15 amino acids.

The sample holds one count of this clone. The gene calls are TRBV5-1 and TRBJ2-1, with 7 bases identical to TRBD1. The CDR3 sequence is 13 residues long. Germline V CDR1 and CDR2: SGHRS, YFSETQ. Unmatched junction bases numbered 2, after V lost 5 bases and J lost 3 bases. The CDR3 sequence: CASRTGYYNEQFF. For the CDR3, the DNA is TGCGCCAGCAGGACAGGGTACTACAATGAGCAGTTCTTC. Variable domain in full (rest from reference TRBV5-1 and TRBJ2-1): KAGVTQTPRYLIKTRGQQVTLSCSPISGHRSVSWYQQTPGQGLQFLFEYFSETQRNKGNFPGRFSGRQFSNSRSEMNVSTLELGDSALYLCASRTGYYNEQFFGPGTRLTVL.

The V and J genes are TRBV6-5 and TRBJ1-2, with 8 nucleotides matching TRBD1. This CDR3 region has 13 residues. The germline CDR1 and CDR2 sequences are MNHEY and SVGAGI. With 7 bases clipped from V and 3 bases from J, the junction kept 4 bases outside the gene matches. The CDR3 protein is CASTAGGYYGYTF. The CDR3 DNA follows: TGTGCCAGCACGGCAGGGGGCTACTATGGCTACACCTTC.

CDR3 bases: TGTGCCAGCAGCTTCGGGGGGGAATTCACTGAAGCTTTCTTT. Translating gives CASSFGGEFTEAFF. The chain is built from TRBV7-8 and TRBJ1-1, with D possibly matching TRBD1 (5 bases). This CDR3 is built from 14 residues. V lost 3 bases to trimming and J lost 4 bases, with 12 bases between them. From germline, CDR1 is SGHVS and CDR2 FQNEAQ.

CDR3 DNA: TGCGCCAGCAGTGATATTTACGAGCAGTACTTC. Protein: CASSDIYEQYF. This rearrangement joins TRBV10-1 to TRBJ2-7; no clear D gene. Trimming shortened V by 3 bases and J by 4 bases, and 4 bases separated the two germline ends. CDR1 is WNHNN, CDR2 SYGVQD, per germline (reference sequence). The CDR3 consists of 11 residues.